This T cell receptor (beta chain) was sequenced for a study of blood T cell repertoires in acute mononucleosis (dated by TCRdb to 2020 to 2022). For context, the study as a whole: To capture the memory response, convalescent samples were obtained between 5 and 8 months after the acute presentation. The mean EBV load in blood was around 3.9 log10 genome copies per million B cells during acute infection, compared with roughly 2.5 at convalescence. The study at large found these results: Because only a fraction of each donor's blood was analyzed, sampling error might partly explain the low overlap between acute and convalescent clonotypes. With just a few donors in the cohort, the group averages were based on very few individuals. Both chains seemed to play a part in GLC-BM selection, with public TCRbeta motifs on BV14-BJ2 and BV20-BJ1 appearing together with a TCRalpha motif on AV5-AJ31. Only roughly 9% of unique acute clonotypes persisted into convalescence, yet these made up most of the response; new diverse de novo clonotypes seemingly replaced the rest.

V is shortened by 4 bases, J by 0 bases, and the region joining them spans 7 bases. Taken from cysteine to phenylalanine, the CDR3 has 13 residues. Only CDR3 DNA remains: 39 bases, in frame from the first base. Looking up the germline V gene (reference sequence) yields CDR1 MNHNY and CDR2 SVGAGI. In its sample, this clone was seen many times. No much larger clonotype is one base removed from it; base qualities were not supplied. For TCR profiling, total RNA from no fewer than 9,000 sorted tetramer+ CD8 T cells was reverse transcribed into cDNA. PCR with primers that anneal to V and J regions amplified CDR3 regions and added unique molecular identifiers to track templates. The immunoSEQ platform, including its sequencing and error-correction standards, was used to profile TCRalpha and TCRbeta chains. The study's processing was this. Clonal copy numbers were corrected for sequencing and PCR errors, and CDR3s were defined according to IMGT conventions. Analysis was limited to productive rearrangements and used immunoSEQ Analyzer versions 2.0 and 3.0, and gene-pairing frequencies were further processed in Microsoft Excel. Circos plots were used to display V-J pairings, and MEME together with a custom motifSearch program was used to find CDR3 motifs. The probability of generation of TCR sequences was calculated using the OLGA algorithm. A clonotype seen at both visits was called persistent, a clonotype seen only at the acute visit was called nonpersistent, and a clonotype seen only at convalescence was called de novo. A public TCR was defined as an amino acid clonotype used by more than one donor. This is the immuneACCESS table as TCRdb keeps it, with only in-frame sequences that have V and J called. A part of the clones is gone; compared with another copy, unresolved V genes explain less than half, and the rest is unexplained. D and trimming were read from the DNA, whereas the V and J calls and clone size are those reported in that table. For this sample there are fewer than 2,000 clones; 25% appear just once. The ten largest clones represent roughly a quarter of the sample.

The time point label for this specimen denotes: convalescence about 6 months (5-8 months) after acute presentation (visit 7). Over the course of primary infection, this study followed CD8 T cell responses against two immunodominant EBV epitopes, BRLF1 109 (YVL-BR) and BMLF1 280 (GLC-BM). A positive serum heterophile antibody test and EBV viral capsid antigen-specific IgM indicated primary EBV infection. Magnetic positive selection (MACS) was first used to enrich total CD8 T cells from PBMCs. A FACSAria III was used to sort live CD3+ CD8+ tetramer+ cells to over 95% purity. A PE-conjugated tetramer loaded with the BMLF1 280-288 peptide was used for cell sorting. Directly ex vivo after tetramer sorting, the TCR repertoires of EBV epitope-specific CD8 T cells were deep-sequenced at acute infection and at convalescence. The donors were three individuals between roughly 18 and 30 years old who had clinical acute infectious mononucleosis and laboratory evidence of primary EBV infection. Heparinized peripheral blood was collected when donors presented clinically with mononucleosis symptoms and again about 6 months afterward. Ficoll-Paque density gradient centrifugation was used to isolate PBMCs.

The origin of this receptor is a woman younger than 30 with infectious mononucleosis caused by EBV. The sample here was EBV GLC epitope tetramer+ CD8+ T cells sorted from PBMCs, taken during convalescence from infectious mononucleosis. Reading the label with the study, this specimen's cell subset or site is: CD8 T cells binding tetramer with EBV BMLF1 280-288 peptide (GLC-BM). The rearrangement joined TRBV6-6 to TRBJ2-7; confidence is insufficient to name the D gene. In nucleotides, the sequence is TGTGCCAGCAGTTCGCACAACTCCTACGAGCAGTACTTC. Translated, it reads CASSSHNSYEQYF.